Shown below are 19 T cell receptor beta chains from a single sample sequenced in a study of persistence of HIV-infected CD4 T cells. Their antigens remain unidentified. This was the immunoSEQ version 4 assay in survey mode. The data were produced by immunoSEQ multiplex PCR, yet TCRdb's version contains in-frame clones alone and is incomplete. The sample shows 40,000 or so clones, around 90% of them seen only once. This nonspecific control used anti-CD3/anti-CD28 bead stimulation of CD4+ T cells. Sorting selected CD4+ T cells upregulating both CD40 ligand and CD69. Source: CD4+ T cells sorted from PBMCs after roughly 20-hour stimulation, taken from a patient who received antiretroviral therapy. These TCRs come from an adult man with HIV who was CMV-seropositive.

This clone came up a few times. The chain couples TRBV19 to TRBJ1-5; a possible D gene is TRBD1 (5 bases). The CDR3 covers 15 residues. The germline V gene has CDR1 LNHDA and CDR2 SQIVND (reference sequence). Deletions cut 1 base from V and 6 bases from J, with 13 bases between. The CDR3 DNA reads TGTGCCAGTAGTATAGTCGCAGGGCGAAGTCAGCCCCAGCATTTT. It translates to CASSIVAGRSQPQHF.

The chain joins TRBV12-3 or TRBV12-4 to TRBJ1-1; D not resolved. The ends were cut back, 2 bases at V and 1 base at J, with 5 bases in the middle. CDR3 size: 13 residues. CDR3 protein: CASSLKRNTEAFF. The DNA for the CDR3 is TGTGCCAGCAGTTTAAAGAGGAACACTGAAGCTTTCTTT.

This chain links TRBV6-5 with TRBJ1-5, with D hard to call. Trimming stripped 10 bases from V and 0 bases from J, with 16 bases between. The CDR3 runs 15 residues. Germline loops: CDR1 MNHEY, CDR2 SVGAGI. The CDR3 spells CATSWQRNSNQPQHF. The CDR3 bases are TGTGCCACCTCTTGGCAAAGGAATAGCAATCAGCCCCAGCATTTT.

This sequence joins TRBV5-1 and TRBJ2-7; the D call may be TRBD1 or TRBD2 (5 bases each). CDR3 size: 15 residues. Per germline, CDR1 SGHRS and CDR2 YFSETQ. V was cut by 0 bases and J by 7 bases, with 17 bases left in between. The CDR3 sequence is CASSLDRSPPGEQYF. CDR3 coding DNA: TGCGCCAGCAGCTTGGACAGGTCGCCCCCGGGGGAGCAGTACTTC.

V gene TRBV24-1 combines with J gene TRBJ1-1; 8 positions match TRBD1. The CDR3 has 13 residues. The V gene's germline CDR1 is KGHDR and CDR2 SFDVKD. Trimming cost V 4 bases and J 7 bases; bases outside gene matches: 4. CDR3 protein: CATSDWTGSEAFF. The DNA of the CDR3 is TGTGCCACCAGTGACTGGACAGGGAGTGAAGCTTTCTTT.

CDR3 nucleotide sequence: TGTGCCAGCAGCCCACAGTACTCTGGAAACACCATATATTTT. It is translated as CASSPQYSGNTIYF. This chain links TRBV7-2 with TRBJ1-3; D remains ambiguous. This CDR3 comprises 14 residues. Germline V gene sequence: CDR1 SGHTA, CDR2 FQGNSA. Trimming shortened V by 5 bases and J by 0 bases, and 8 bases separated the two germline ends.

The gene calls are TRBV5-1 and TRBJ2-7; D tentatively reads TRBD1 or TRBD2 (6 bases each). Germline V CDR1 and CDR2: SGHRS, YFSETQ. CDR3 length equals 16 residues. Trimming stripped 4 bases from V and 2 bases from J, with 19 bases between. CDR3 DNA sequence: TGCGCCAGCAGCCGGTCCTCCGGGGGCCTTACCTACGAGCAGTACTTC. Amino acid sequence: CASSRSSGGLTYEQYF.

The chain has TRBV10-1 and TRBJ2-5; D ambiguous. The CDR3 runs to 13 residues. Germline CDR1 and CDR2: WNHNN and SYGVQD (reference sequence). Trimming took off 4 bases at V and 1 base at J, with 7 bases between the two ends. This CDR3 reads CASSVQIQETQYF. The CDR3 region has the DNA TGCGCCAGCAGTGTGCAGATCCAAGAGACCCAGTACTTC.

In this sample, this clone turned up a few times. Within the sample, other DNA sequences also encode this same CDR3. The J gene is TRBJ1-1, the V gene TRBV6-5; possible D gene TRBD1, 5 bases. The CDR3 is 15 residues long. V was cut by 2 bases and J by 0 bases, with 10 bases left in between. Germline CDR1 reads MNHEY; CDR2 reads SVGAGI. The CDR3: CASSYRQFMNTEAFF. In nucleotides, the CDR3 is TGTGCCAGCAGTTACCGACAGTTCATGAACACTGAAGCTTTCTTT.

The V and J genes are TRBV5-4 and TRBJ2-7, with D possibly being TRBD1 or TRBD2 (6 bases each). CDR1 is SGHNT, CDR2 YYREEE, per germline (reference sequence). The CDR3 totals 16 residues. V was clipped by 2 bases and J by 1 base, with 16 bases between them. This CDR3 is CASSFFLGGPSYEQYF. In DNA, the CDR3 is TGTGCCAGCAGCTTTTTCTTAGGGGGGCCTTCCTACGAGCAGTACTTC.

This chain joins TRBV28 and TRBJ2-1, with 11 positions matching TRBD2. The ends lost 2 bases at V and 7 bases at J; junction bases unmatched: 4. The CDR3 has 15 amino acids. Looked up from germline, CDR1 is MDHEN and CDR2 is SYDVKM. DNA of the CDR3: TGTGCCAGCAGTTTAATGGCTAGCGGGGGGAATGAGCAGTTCTTC. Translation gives CASSLMASGGNEQFF. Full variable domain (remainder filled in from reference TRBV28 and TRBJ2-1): DVKVTQSSRYLVKRTGEKVFLECVQDMDHENMFWYRQDPGLGLRLIYFSYDVKMKEKGDIPEGYSVSREKKERFSLILESASTNQTSMYLCASSLMASGGNEQFFGPGTRLTVL.

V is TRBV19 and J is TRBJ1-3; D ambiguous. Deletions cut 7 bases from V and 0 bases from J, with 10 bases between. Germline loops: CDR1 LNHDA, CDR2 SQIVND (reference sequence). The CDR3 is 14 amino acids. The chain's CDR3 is CASNDAFSGNTIYF. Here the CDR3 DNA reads TGTGCCAGTAACGACGCGTTCTCTGGAAACACCATATATTTT.

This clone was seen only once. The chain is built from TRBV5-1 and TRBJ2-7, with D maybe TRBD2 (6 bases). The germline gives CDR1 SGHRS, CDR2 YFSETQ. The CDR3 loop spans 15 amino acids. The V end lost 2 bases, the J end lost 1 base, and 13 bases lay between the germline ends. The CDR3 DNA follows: TGCGCCAGCAGCTTTGGCGGGGCCACTTCCTACGAGCAGTACTTC. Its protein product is CASSFGGATSYEQYF.

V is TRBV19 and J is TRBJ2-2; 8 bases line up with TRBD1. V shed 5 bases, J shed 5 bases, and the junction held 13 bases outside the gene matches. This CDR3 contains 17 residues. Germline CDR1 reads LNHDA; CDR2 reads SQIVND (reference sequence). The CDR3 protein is CASSQWQGAKRTGELFF. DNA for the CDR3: TGTGCCAGTAGTCAGTGGCAGGGGGCGAAAAGAACCGGGGAGCTGTTTTTT.

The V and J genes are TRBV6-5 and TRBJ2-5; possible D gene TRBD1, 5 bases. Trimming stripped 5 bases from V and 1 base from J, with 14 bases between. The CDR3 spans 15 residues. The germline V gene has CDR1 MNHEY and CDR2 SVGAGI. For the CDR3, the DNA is TGTGCCAGCAGTACACAGGCTACACTCCAAGAGACCCAGTACTTC. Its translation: CASSTQATLQETQYF.

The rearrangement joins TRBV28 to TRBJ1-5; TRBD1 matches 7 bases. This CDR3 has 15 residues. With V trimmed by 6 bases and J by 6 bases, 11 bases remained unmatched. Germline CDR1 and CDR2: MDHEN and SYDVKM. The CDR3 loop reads CASRAAGGERQPQHF. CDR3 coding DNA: TGTGCCAGCAGGGCAGCAGGGGGGGAGCGTCAGCCCCAGCATTTT.

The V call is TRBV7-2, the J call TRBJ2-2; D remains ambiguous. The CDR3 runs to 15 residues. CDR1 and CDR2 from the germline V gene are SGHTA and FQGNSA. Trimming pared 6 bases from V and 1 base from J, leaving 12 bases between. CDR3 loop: CASSRDSGNTGELFF. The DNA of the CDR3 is TGTGCCAGCAGTCGAGACTCCGGGAACACCGGGGAGCTGTTTTTT.

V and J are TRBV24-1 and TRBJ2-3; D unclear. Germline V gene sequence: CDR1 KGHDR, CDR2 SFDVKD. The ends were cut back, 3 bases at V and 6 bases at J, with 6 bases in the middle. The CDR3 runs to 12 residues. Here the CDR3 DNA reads TGTGCCACCAGTGATCCCCCTGATACGCAGTATTTT. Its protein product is CATSDPPDTQYF.

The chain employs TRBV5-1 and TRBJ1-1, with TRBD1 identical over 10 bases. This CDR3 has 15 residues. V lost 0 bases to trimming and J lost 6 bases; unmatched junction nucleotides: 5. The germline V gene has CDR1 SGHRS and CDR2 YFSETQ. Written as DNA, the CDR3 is TGCGCCAGCAGCTTGGGTGACAGGGGGCTGGCTGAAGCTTTCTTT. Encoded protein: CASSLGDRGLAEAFF.